Listed here is a single T cell receptor (beta chain). The data originate from a study of T cell changes during pregnancy in multiple sclerosis. This CDR3 region has 17 residues. V was pared by 5 bases and J by 6 bases, with 19 bases of the junction left unmatched. CDR1 and CDR2 (germline): SGHVS, FQNEAQ. TCRdb keeps only in-frame clones here, not all; method: immunoSEQ multiplex PCR. The top ten hold under 9.5% of the sample, which has tens of thousands of clones, more than 80% seen once. This TCR came from a female donor with multiple sclerosis, enrolled in a pregnancy study. The sample in question was CD8+ T cells from peripheral blood mononuclear cells, obtained in the second trimester of pregnancy. This rearrangement joins TRBV7-8 to TRBJ2-7; TRBD2 agrees at 7 bases. In DNA, the CDR3 is TGTGCCAGCAGCCTCTTGCGGGAGCGCCCCCCTATCTCCGAGCAGTACTTC. Translation gives CASSLLRERPPISEQYF.